A selection of T cell receptor beta chains follows, all from one sample in a study of beta chain features in type 1 diabetes. Here immunoSEQ multiplex PCR was the method, and the copy in TCRdb shows in-frame clones only, minus some. This table has under 950,000 clones, roughly 17% appearing once. Sequencing used naive CD4+ T cells from blood. These receptors were taken from a woman aged 18-35 years in good health. CDR3s include the opening cysteine and the closing phenylalanine or tryptophan. A D gene is named only where the DNA matches it firmly. Some rows have no size entry. The others give once, few or many, or a class for an expanded clone.

15,.,TRBV7-2,TRBJ2-7,.,TGTGCCAGCAGCTTAGTATCGGGCTCTTCCTACGAGCAGTACTTC,CASSLVSGSSYEQYF
13,.,TRBV2,TRBJ1-5,.,TGTGCCAGCAGCGGCCAGAGTAATCAGCCCCAGCATTTT,CASSGQSNQPQHF
14,.,TRBV7-9,TRBJ2-3,few,TGTGCCAGCAGCAGAGGGGGAGGGTTCGATACGCAGTATTTT,CASSRGGGFDTQYF
15,.,TRBV28,TRBJ2-7,.,TGTGCCAGCAGTTTATCCGGGGCATTTGAGGGTGAGCAGTACTTC,CASSLSGAFEGEQYF
16,.,TRBV19,TRBJ1-5,.,TGTGCCAGTAGCAAGACCCACTCGGATGACGGTCAGCCCCAGCATTTT,CASSKTHSDDGQPQHF
17,TRBD1,TRBV7-9,TRBJ1-2,few,TGTGCCAGCAGCTTAGCGGGACAGATCGCCGCAGTAGTTGGCTACACCTTC,CASSLAGQIAAVVGYTF
16,.,TRBV10-3,TRBJ2-2,.,TGTGCCATCAGTGCAGCTATCGGGACAAGCACGGGGGAGCTGTTTTTT,CAISAAIGTSTGELFF
14,TRBD2,TRBV28,TRBJ2-3,.,TGTGCCAGCAGTGTAGCGGGAGGGCCAGATACGCAGTATTTT,CASSVAGGPDTQYF
13,TRBD1,TRBV28,TRBJ1-2,few,TGTGCCAGCAGACAGGGGGCACACTATGGCTACACCTTC,CASRQGAHYGYTF
14,.,TRBV7-2,TRBJ1-5,.,TGTGCCAGCAGCTCGATTCTCAGCAATCAGCCCCAGCATTTT,CASSSILSNQPQHF
14,.,TRBV10-3,TRBJ2-1,few,TGTGCCATCAGTGATAATAGGGACAAATATGAGCAGTTCTTC,CAISDNRDKYEQFF
16,.,TRBV5-1,TRBJ2-2,once,TGCGCCAGCAGCCTCTGGACAGACGCGAACACCGGGGAGCTGTTTTTT,CASSLWTDANTGELFF
13,TRBD2,TRBV2,TRBJ2-7,few,TGTGCCAGCAGGCTAGCGGCTGACTACGAGCAGTACTTC,CASRLAADYEQYF
15,TRBD2,TRBV2,TRBJ2-2,few,TGTGCCAGCAGTGGGACTAGCCTAGGCACCGGGGAGCTGTTTTTT,CASSGTSLGTGELFF
13,TRBD2,TRBV5-1,TRBJ2-7,few,TGCGCCAGCAGCCTAGCGGGGTCCTACGAGCAGTACTTC,CASSLAGSYEQYF
16,.,TRBV7-3,TRBJ2-7,.,TGTGCCAGCAGTCCCGAGGCGGGACAGAAGAACTACGAGCAGTACTTC,CASSPEAGQKNYEQYF
16,TRBD1,TRBV11-2,TRBJ2-5,.,TGTGCCAGCAGCGTAAGACAGGGGGCTTATCGAGGGACCCAGTACTTC,CASSVRQGAYRGTQYF